This T cell receptor (beta chain) was sequenced in a study of shared clonotypes between healthy human individuals. The V gene's germline CDR1 is MDHEN and CDR2 SYDVKM. V shed 3 bases, J shed 5 bases, and the junction held 11 bases outside the gene matches. This CDR3 is 16 amino acids long. This clone was detected once. Its antigen is not identified. Naive-designated CD8 cells lacked CD45RO, were positively enriched for CCR7, and omitted terminally differentiated effector memory CD45RA+ cells. Around 30,000 T cell genomes (about 210 ng DNA) went into each sorted-subset replicate. Sequenced by immunoSEQ multiplex PCR; TCRdb stores in-frame clones only, minus some. The profile shows around 2,000,000 clones, roughly 94% of them singletons. The study's findings and limits: Blood was the only sampled material, and tissue repertoires likely differ.

The receptor comes from a young man in good health. The sequencing sample was made of naive CD8+ T cells sorted from blood. The rearrangement joins TRBV28 to TRBJ2-5; 8 nucleotides agree with TRBD2. The CDR3 loop is CASSFRLAGLMETQYF. CDR3 coding DNA: TGTGCCAGCAGTTTCCGGCTAGCGGGCTTAATGGAGACCCAGTACTTC.